This T cell receptor (beta chain) appears in the sequencing data of a study of OX40 agonist ivuxolimab in advanced cancers. Study as a whole: Each dose-escalation patient presented with hepatocellular carcinoma, melanoma, renal cell or head and neck cancer. Study-wide findings and caveats: The antigens recognized by the expanded peripheral T cells, that is their antigen specificity, were not determined.

Generated by immunoSEQ multiplex PCR, the TCRdb table keeps only in-frame clones and is missing some. The profile shows 55,000 to 70,000 clones, about 84% of them singletons. Germline CDR1 is SEHNR and CDR2 is FQNEAQ (reference sequence). With V trimmed by 4 bases and J by 1 base, 8 bases remained unmatched. The CDR3 length is 17 residues. Comment on this clone: Its matching antigen is unknown.

This sequence was found in an adult with an advanced solid tumor such as melanoma, head and neck, liver or kidney cancer. Sequencing was performed on CD4+ or CD8+ T cells sorted from blood, taken in a trial of the OX40 agonist ivuxolimab. This chain joins TRBV7-9 and TRBJ2-5; TRBD1 matches at 11 bases. CDR3 protein: CASSSSGQGASQETQYF. CDR3 sequence (DNA): TGTGCCAGCAGCTCGAGTGGACAGGGGGCCAGCCAAGAGACCCAGTACTTC. Using reference TRBV7-9 and TRBJ2-5 for the parts outside the CDR3, the full variable domain is DTGVSQNPRHKITKRGQNVTFRCDPISEHNRLYWYRQTLGQGPEFLTYFQNEAQLEKSRLLSDRFSAERPKGSFSTLEIQRTEQGDSAMYLCASSSSGQGASQETQYFGPGTRLLVL.